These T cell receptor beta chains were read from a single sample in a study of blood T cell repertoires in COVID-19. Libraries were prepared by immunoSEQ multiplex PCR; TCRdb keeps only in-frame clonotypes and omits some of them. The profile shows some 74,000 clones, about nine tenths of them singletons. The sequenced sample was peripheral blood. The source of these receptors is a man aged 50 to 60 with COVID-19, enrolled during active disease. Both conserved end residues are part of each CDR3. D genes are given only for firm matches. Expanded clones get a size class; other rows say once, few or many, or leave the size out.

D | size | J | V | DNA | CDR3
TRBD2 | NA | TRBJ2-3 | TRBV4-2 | TGTGCCAGCAGCCTCTCGCGGGAGGTCACAGATACGCAGTATTTT | CASSLSREVTDTQYF
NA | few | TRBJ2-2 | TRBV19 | TGTGCCAGTAGTTATGCCGGGACATCGAACACCGGGGAGCTGTTTTTT | CASSYAGTSNTGELFF
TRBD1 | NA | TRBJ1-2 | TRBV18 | TGTGCCAGCTCACCTCCCGACAGGGCGTCCGGCTACACCTTC | CASSPPDRASGYTF
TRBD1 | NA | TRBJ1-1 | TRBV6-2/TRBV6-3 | TGTGCCAGCAGTTATAGGACAGGGGGCGCGCCTGAAGCTTTCTTT | CASSYRTGGAPEAFF
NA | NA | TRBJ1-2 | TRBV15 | TGTGCCACCAGCAGGGACCGCAGGGGCCTTAGCTATGGCTACACCTTC | CATSRDRRGLSYGYTF
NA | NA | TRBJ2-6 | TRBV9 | TGTGCCAGCAGCACACAGGGTCCTGGGGCCAACGTCCTGACTTTC | CASSTQGPGANVLTF
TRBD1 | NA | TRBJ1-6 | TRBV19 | TGTGCCAGTAGTCTTCAAAGGACAGGAAATTCACCCCTCCACTTT | CASSLQRTGNSPLHF
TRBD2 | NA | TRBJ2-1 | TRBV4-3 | TGCGCCAGCAGCCCCTCAACGGGCGGGAGGAGCTCCTACAATGAGCAGTTCTTC | CASSPSTGGRSSYNEQFF
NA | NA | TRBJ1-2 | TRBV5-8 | TGTGCCAGCAGCCGAGACACCCTCTATGGCTACACCTTC | CASSRDTLYGYTF
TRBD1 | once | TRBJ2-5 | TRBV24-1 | TGTGCCACCAGTGAGCGACAGGGGGCCCTGGAGACCCAGTACTTC | CATSERQGALETQYF
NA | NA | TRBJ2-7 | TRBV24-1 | TGTGCCACCAGTGATGCGGGGGCTATCGAGCAGTACTTC | CATSDAGAIEQYF
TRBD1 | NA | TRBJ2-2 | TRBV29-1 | TGCAGCGTTAACAGACAGGGCTCCGGGGAGCTGTTTTTT | CSVNRQGSGELFF
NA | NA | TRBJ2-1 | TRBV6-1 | TGTGCCAGCAGTGACTTTAGCGGAGGGTTGGCCTACAATGAGCAGTTCTTC | CASSDFSGGLAYNEQFF
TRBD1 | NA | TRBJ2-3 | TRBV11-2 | TGTGCCAGCAGCCGCAGTAACAGGGGAGATACGCAGTATTTT | CASSRSNRGDTQYF
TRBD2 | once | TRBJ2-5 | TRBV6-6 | TGTGCCAGCAGTAAACTAGCGGTGGAGACCCAGTACTTC | CASSKLAVETQYF
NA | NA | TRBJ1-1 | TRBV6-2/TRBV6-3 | TGTGCCAGCAGTTACGGCGGGGTAAACACTGAAGCTTTCTTT | CASSYGGVNTEAFF
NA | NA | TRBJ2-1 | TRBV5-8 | TGTGCCAGCAGATCGAGGGGGAGCTCCTACAATGAGCAGTTCTTC | CASRSRGSSYNEQFF
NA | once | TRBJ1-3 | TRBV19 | TGTGCCAGTAGTACGCGGGACTCTGGAAACACCATATATTTT | CASSTRDSGNTIYF
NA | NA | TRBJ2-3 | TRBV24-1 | TGTGCCACCAGTGATTCCTCCCGAGGCACAGATACGCAGTATTTT | CATSDSSRGTDTQYF
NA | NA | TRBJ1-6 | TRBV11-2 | TGTGCCAGCAGCTTACAGGGTTTGGATAATTCACCCCTCCACTTT | CASSLQGLDNSPLHF